Listed below are T cell receptor beta chains from one sample, sequenced in a study of T-cell reconstitution after alpha-beta-depleted transplantation in children. TCRdb processed the PCR reads anew with MiXCR; each CDR3 protein has one entry. The sample lists over 450,000 distinct CDR3 sequences; more than 9% were seen once. The sequenced sample was PBMCs, obtained before TCRalphabeta/CD19-depleted stem cell transplant. All receptors come from a child younger than 10 with inherited bone marrow failure, due to receive a stem cell transplant. CDR3s include the opening cysteine and the closing phenylalanine or tryptophan. D genes are given only for firm matches. The size field is filled for only some rows; it gives once, few, many or a size class.

j_call clone_size v_call d_call cdr3_aa cdr3_nt
TRBJ2-7 many TRBV20-1 NA CSARRDGSYEQYF TGCAGTGCTCGGAGGGATGGAAGCTACGAGCAGTACTTC
TRBJ2-1 many TRBV20-1 TRBD2 CSARGLAGDNEQFF TGCAGTGCTAGGGGACTAGCGGGAGACAATGAGCAGTTCTTC
TRBJ1-6 many TRBV12-3/TRBV12-4 NA CASTWGSYNSPLHF TGTGCCAGCACCTGGGGTAGCTATAATTCACCCCTCCACTTT
TRBJ2-7 many TRBV4-3 TRBD2 CASSQDGGGGPYEQYF TGCGCCAGCAGCCAAGATGGCGGGGGAGGACCCTACGAGCAGTACTTC
TRBJ2-2 many TRBV4-3 NA CASSQRGVRYGELFF TGCGCCAGCAGCCAAAGGGGGGTTAGGTACGGGGAGCTGTTTTTT
TRBJ2-1 many TRBV27 TRBD2 CASSLRREATNEQFF TGTGCCAGCAGTTTACGACGGGAGGCCACCAATGAGCAGTTCTTC
TRBJ2-7 many TRBV4-3 TRBD2 CASSQVPGRAVYEQYF TGCGCCAGCAGCCAAGTCCCCGGGAGGGCCGTATACGAGCAGTACTTC
TRBJ2-5 few TRBV19 NA CASSIWAGQETQYF TGTGCCAGTAGTATTTGGGCAGGGCAAGAGACCCAGTACTTC
TRBJ1-6 NA TRBV7-2 NA CASSYSIGSPLHF TGTGCCAGCAGCTACTCCATCGGATCACCCCTCCACTTT
TRBJ1-6 NA TRBV7-2 TRBD1 CASSITGGDSPLHF TGTGCCAGCAGCATTACAGGGGGCGATTCACCCCTCCACTTT
TRBJ2-4 many TRBV2 NA CASTLRGGVRLNIQYF TGTGCCAGCACTCTGAGGGGGGGAGTCCGGCTAAACATTCAGTACTTC
TRBJ1-5 NA TRBV19 NA CASTPTGGNQPQHF TGTGCCAGTACCCCCACTGGGGGCAATCAGCCCCAGCATTTT
TRBJ1-2 many TRBV11-2 NA CASSNRDGGYTF TGTGCCAGCAGCAACAGGGACGGCGGCTACACCTTC
TRBJ2-7 many TRBV20-1 NA CSATSGNYEQYF TGCAGTGCTACTTCCGGGAACTACGAGCAGTACTTC
TRBJ2-5 few TRBV5-1 TRBD2 CASSPRLAGGRETQYF TGCGCCAGCAGCCCGCGACTAGCGGGAGGTAGGGAGACCCAGTACTTC
TRBJ2-5 many TRBV12-3/TRBV12-4 NA CASSLRLIQETQYF TGTGCCAGCAGTCTCCGACTCATCCAAGAGACCCAGTACTTC
TRBJ2-4 many TRBV29-1 NA CSVKVGRNIQYF TGCAGCGTTAAGGTGGGAAGGAACATTCAGTACTTC
TRBJ1-1 many TRBV29-1 NA CSVAVNTEAFF TGCAGCGTGGCAGTTAACACTGAAGCTTTCTTT
TRBJ1-1 many TRBV29-1 NA CSVEVPYIIEAFF TGCAGCGTTGAGGTACCCTACATCATCGAGGCTTTCTTT
TRBJ2-3 many TRBV29-1 NA CSVEWASDSTDTQYF TGCAGCGTTGAATGGGCCAGCGACAGCACAGATACGCAGTATTTT
TRBJ2-7 once TRBV2 NA CATREGIYEQYF TGTGCCACCAGAGAGGGAATTTACGAGCAGTACTTC
TRBJ2-2 few TRBV6-2/TRBV6-3 NA CASSFEREEAGELFF TGTGCCAGCAGTTTTGAGAGGGAGGAAGCCGGGGAGCTGTTTTTT
TRBJ2-2 many TRBV7-2 TRBD2 CASSFRTSGRAGELFF TGTGCCAGCAGCTTCAGGACTAGCGGGAGAGCCGGGGAGCTGTTTTTT
TRBJ2-7 many TRBV4-3 NA CASSQESSEFGEQYF TGCGCCAGCAGCCAAGAGAGTTCAGAGTTCGGCGAGCAGTACTTC
TRBJ2-2 many TRBV27 NA CARIQTKSSTNTGELFF TGTGCCAGGATCCAAACAAAATCGAGCACGAACACCGGGGAGCTGTTTTTT
TRBJ2-3 many TRBV20-1 TRBD2 CSARDQTSGKIDTQYF TGCAGTGCTAGAGATCAGACTAGCGGGAAGATAGATACGCAGTATTTT
TRBJ2-7 many TRBV27 NA CASRGHDEQYF TGTGCCAGCAGGGGCCATGACGAGCAGTACTTC
TRBJ2-7 NA TRBV29-1 NA CSVDAGTYEQYF TGCAGCGTTGACGCCGGGACCTACGAGCAGTACTTC
TRBJ2-1 many TRBV29-1 NA CSGGSIRSYNEQFF TGCAGCGGAGGTAGTATCCGCTCCTACAATGAGCAGTTCTTC
TRBJ1-1 many TRBV5-4 NA CASSSTENTEAFF TGTGCCAGCAGTTCGACGGAAAACACTGAAGCTTTCTTT
TRBJ2-7 many TRBV27 NA CASSSFRDSSYEQYF TGTGCCAGCAGTTCTTTCAGGGATAGTTCCTACGAGCAGTACTTC
TRBJ2-5 NA TRBV7-9 NA CASSWTVETQYF TGTGCCAGCAGCTGGACAGTTGAGACCCAGTACTTC
TRBJ2-3 many TRBV3-1 NA CASSQDPPLSTDTQYF TGTGCCAGCAGCCAAGATCCCCCACTAAGCACAGATACGCAGTATTTT
TRBJ2-1 NA TRBV20-1 NA CSARRGVNEQFF TGCAGTGCCAGGAGGGGGGTGAATGAGCAGTTCTTC